A single T cell receptor (beta chain) is shown here with its context. Per germline, CDR1 KGHSH and CDR2 LQKENI. Unmatched junction bases numbered 5, after V lost 3 bases and J lost 8 bases. The CDR3 length is 13 residues. This specimen comes from a study of blood T cell repertoires in COVID-19. Turning to the study itself: From the United States, Italy and Spain came samples of acute and convalescent COVID-19. From T cells, B-cell-depleted T cells, or PBMCs came the material, which was cDNA or gDNA.

Per the original methods: Amplification of reference gene primers provided the estimated nucleated cell counts. Sequencing was performed with immunoSEQ multiplex PCR; in TCRdb, only in-frame clones are kept and a portion is missing. V and J calls plus clone size are reproduced from that table; the DNA served to infer D and trimming. The data hold 150,000 to 200,000 clones, with around four fifths observed a single time. The rearrangement uses TRBV18 and TRBJ1-2; 8 bases are shared with TRBD1. Sample: peripheral blood. This TCR came from a woman older than 75 with acute or convalescent COVID-19. The CDR3 loop is CASSPGQGWGYTF. The CDR3 DNA is TGTGCCAGCTCACCCGGACAGGGTTGGGGCTACACCTTC.